This TCR beta chain was identified during a study of graft-versus-host responses after intestinal transplantation. Study-level information: Induction with anti-thymocyte globulin, then tacrolimus and steroids for 2 to 3 years, was given to all recipients. Study results and caveats: The presence of high graft-versus-host to host-versus-graft clonal ratios in allografts characterized patients with graft-donor T cell macrochimerism. Peak GvH clone levels in circulation were associated with early post-transplant HvG declines.

For this clone: Its target is not known.

Sequenced by immunoSEQ multiplex PCR; TCRdb stores in-frame clones only, minus some. The repertoire consists of 45,000 to 60,000 clones, with around nine tenths occurring once and the leading ten covering more than 2%. V shed 5 bases, J shed 4 bases, and the junction held 13 bases outside the gene matches. Germline CDR1 KGHSH, CDR2 LQKENI. The CDR3 contains 17 residues. This sequence originates from a human donor who was the organ donor for an intestinal transplant. The specimen comprised unstimulated CD4+ T cells sorted from spleen or lymph node cells, sampled before transplant. V and J are TRBV18 and TRBJ2-7, with 11 bases fitting TRBD2. CDR3 sequence: CASSAVLTSGRLYEQYF. CDR3 in DNA: TGTGCCAGCTCAGCCGTCTTAACTAGCGGGAGACTATACGAGCAGTACTTC.